This paragraph covers one T cell receptor (beta chain) sequence. Which antigen it targets is not known. Within one base of it there is no much larger clone, and no base qualities were kept. Library generation was performed with the immunoSEQ multiplex PCR assay. To provide template for TCR sequencing, every sample had RNA extracted and reverse transcribed into cDNA. First-strand cDNA was synthesized with SuperScript III using a 2:1 mix of oligo-dT and random hexamers. A synthetic immune receptor repertoire was used to gauge amplification bias, and whatever bias remained was removed computationally. The original pipeline was this. After raw reads were preprocessed to remove errors, the CDR3 was defined following IMGT conventions as running from the conserved cysteine to phenylalanine. To get clonality, Shannon entropy was normalized by log2 of the number of productive unique TCRs and the result was subtracted from 1. Scalp TCRbeta sequences were cross-referenced with sorted blood CD4 and CD8 repertoires so that the CD4 or CD8 identity of scalp clones could be inferred. This immuneACCESS table, as held by TCRdb, lists in-frame sequences with V and J called but not all clones. Of the missing ones, under half trace to an unresolved V gene in checked studies; the others have no known cause. V, J and clone size are those of that table, while D and trimming were read from the DNA. The sample has tens of thousands of clones on record, about three fifths of them singletons. The ten largest clonotypes hold about a fifth of the sample.

The time point label, read with the paper, signifies: about 4 weeks on oral tofacitinib. The sample's treatment or condition label, in plain terms: oral pan-JAK inhibitor, 5-10 mg twice daily. Lesional scalp punch biopsies and peripheral blood were collected from alopecia areata patients. PBMCs were isolated by density centrifugation and stained for CD3, CD4 and CD8, and CD4+ and CD8+ T cells were sorted on a FACSAria. This entry comes from a study of CD8+ T cells in alopecia areata (dated by TCRdb to 2016 to 2019). For the wider study: Treated patients were enrolled in an open-label pilot trial of oral tofacitinib at 5 to 10 mg twice daily for moderate-to-severe alopecia areata. Patients stayed on tofacitinib for 6 to 18 months and then had 6 months of follow-up off drug so that delayed response and recurrence could be assessed. immunoSEQ multiplex PCR using 35 Vbeta forward primers and 13 Jbeta reverse primers was used to amplify TCRbeta CDR3 regions. Biopsies were taken from tofacitinib-treated patients at baseline and at 4 and 24 weeks of treatment, and a later scalp biopsy was taken in several of the tofacitinib-treated patients. In both human patients and the C3H/HeJ mouse model, the study applied high-throughput TCRbeta sequencing to look at T cell clonal expansion in alopecia areata. Human TCRbeta sequencing covered scalp tissue and sorted CD4+ and CD8+ peripheral blood T cells from patchy and totalis/universalis alopecia areata patients and healthy controls. The SALT score, which quantifies the percentage of affected scalp surface area, was used to measure disease severity in treated patients. Scalp clonality was compared among normal scalp (n=4), patchy alopecia areata scalp (n=8), and alopecia totalis/universalis scalp (n=8). RNA was obtained with the PAXgene miRNA kit for fixed scalp, the miRNeasy kit for PBMCs, and the RNeasy kit for mouse skin. What the authors observed across the whole study: TCR sequences shared between patients were less clear than in mice, possibly partly because of HLA diversity in the patient population. Unlike mouse skin, which is dominated by gammadelta T cells, normal human skin has resident alphabeta T cells that are also sequenced, and this complicates analysis of the scalp TCR repertoire. Compared with normal scalp, lesional scalp had higher clonality and more expanded CD8+ clones, particularly in alopecia totalis/universalis, a pattern that suggests antigenic drive. With tofacitinib, both scalp clonality and the number of expanded CD8+ clones among the top 100 scalp clones went down significantly. During tofacitinib treatment, many expanded lesional clones remained in scalp and blood, and this persistence may partly explain relapse after treatment is stopped. The treated cohort was small, with a single nonresponder, so links between baseline CD8+ expansion and response need larger studies.

V ends up 4 bases short and J 0 bases short, with an unmatched junction base count of 4. The CDR3 contains 15 residues, cysteine and phenylalanine counted. Just the 45-base CDR3 DNA is kept, in frame starting at base 1. Reading the germline V gene (reference sequence) gives CDR1 SEHNR and CDR2 FQNEAQ. The chain is encoded by TRBV7-9 joined to TRBJ2-7; TRBD1 matches 9 bases in the middle. Source: CD8+ T cells sorted from blood, taken at week 4, from a patient treated with tofacitinib. The clonotype comes from a human donor with alopecia areata. The CDR3 sequence is CASSSGQGSSYEQYF. The DNA reads as follows: TGTGCCAGCAGCTCGGGACAGGGCTCCTCCTACGAGCAGTACTTC.